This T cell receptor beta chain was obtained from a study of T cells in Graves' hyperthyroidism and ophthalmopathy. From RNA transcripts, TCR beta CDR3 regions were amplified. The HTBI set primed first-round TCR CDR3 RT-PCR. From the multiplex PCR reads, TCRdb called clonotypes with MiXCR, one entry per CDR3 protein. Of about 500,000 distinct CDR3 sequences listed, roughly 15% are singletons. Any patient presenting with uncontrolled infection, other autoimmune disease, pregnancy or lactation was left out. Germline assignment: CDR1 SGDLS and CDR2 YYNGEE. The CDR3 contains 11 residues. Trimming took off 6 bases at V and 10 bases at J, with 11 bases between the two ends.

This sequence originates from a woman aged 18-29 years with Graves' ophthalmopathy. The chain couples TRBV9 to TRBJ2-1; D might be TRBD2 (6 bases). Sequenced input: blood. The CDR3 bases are TGTGCCAGCACCAAAAGCGGGGAGCAGTTCTTC. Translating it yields CASTKSGEQFF.